The following is a T cell receptor beta chain sequence with its context. Its specific antigen is unknown. Base-call qualities are not available, and no considerably larger clone is one nucleotide away. Instrument used: Illumina HiSeq 1500. TCRdb reprocessing: public reads trimmed at Q25 with fastp, clones called with MiXCR, in-frame beta chains kept. For every CDR3 protein sequence, its rows merge into one entry that carries the most common genes and DNA. This sample holds some 700,000 distinct CDR3 sequences; about 30% were observed only once. Clones ranked in the top ten supply approximately 18% of the sample. The source of the sample is a study of T cell repertoires in cytomegalovirus infection (dated by TCRdb to the late 2010s). Notes on the research overall: Recently identified HLA-C-restricted CMV epitopes, whose presentation resists viral immunomodulation, were targeted by peptide stimulations together with well-studied HLA-B-restricted epitopes. The HLA type of each donor mattered for the analysis, because public TCR beta signatures pointed to carriage of CMV infection along with the matching HLA type. Summary of the overall study and its limitations: In both this cohort and an independent cohort of some 380 donors, the cumulative frequency of public TCR beta family members distinguished carriers of CMV infection plus the relevant HLA type. In the ex vivo response, HLA-C-restricted CMV-specific TCR beta clonotypes were dominant, and in two of eight donors the single most frequent clonotype came from this HLA-C-restricted group.

Per the publication, the treatment or condition label means: in vitro stimulation with specific CMV peptide epitopes to enrich CMV-specific T cells. Taken from the germline V gene, the CDR1 and CDR2 loops are SGHVS and FQNEAQ. V drops 8 bases and J drops 2 bases, leaving 10 bases in between. The CDR3, cysteine through phenylalanine, is 14 amino acids long. Solely the CDR3 DNA is kept, with 42 bases framed from the first base. Sample: cultured PBMCs, taken from culture after CMV antigen stimulation. The receptor was isolated from a human donor in good health (CMV status not recorded). Some clones in this sample may be carry-over from other donors' samples. The chain couples TRBV7-8 to TRBJ2-6; perhaps TRBD1 is the D gene, with 6 bases matching. The CDR3 reads as follows: CASYTGPGANVLTF. Here is the DNA: TGTGCCAGCTACACAGGGCCTGGGGCCAACGTCCTGACTTTC.